This TCR beta chain is drawn from a study of long-term antiretroviral therapy in people with HIV. Study conclusions and caveats: Pre-ART clonal expansion yielded clones that dominated the repertoire at all time points. ART-treated samples gained diversity yet remained below transplant donor controls.

Regarding this clone: The antigen is undetermined.

This was the immunoSEQ v3.0 assay at survey level. TCRdb's table, derived via immunoSEQ multiplex PCR, lists solely in-frame clones and lacks some. The table lists 35,000 or so clones, about 93% of them singletons. V lost 0 bases and J 0 bases, leaving 8 bases between the germline ends. The CDR3 runs 16 residues. Per germline, CDR1 LGHNA and CDR2 YNFKEQ. Sequences were derived from unsorted PBMCs, sampled 4.1 years after starting antiretroviral therapy. This clonotype originated in a woman aged 50 to 65 with HIV. The chain employs TRBV4-2 and TRBJ2-2, with D perhaps matching TRBD1 or TRBD2 (6 bases each). The CDR3 nucleotides read TGTGCCAGCAGCCAAGAAAGGGGGGCGAACACCGGGGAGCTGTTTTTT. This translates into CASSQERGANTGELFF.